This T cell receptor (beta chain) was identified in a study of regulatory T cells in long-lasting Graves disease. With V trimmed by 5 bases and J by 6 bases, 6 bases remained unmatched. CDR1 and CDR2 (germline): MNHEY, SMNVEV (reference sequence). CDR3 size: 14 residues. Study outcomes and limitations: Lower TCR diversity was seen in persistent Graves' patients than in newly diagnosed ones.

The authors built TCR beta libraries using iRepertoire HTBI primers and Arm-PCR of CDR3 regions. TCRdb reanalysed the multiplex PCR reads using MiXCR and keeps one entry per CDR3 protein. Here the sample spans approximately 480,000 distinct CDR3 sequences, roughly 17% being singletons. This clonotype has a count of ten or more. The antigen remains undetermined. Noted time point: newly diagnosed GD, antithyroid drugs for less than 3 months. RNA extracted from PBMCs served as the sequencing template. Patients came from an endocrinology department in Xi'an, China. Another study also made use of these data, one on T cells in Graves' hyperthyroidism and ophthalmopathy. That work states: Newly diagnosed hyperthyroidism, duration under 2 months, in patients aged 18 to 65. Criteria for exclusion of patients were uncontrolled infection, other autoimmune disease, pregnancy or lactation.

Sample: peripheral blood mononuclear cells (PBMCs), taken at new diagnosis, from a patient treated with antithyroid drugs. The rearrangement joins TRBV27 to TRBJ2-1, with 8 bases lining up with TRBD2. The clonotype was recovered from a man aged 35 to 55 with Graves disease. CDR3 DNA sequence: TGTGCCAGCAGTGGAGCGGGAGTGGGCAATGAGCAGTTCTTC. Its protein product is CASSGAGVGNEQFF.